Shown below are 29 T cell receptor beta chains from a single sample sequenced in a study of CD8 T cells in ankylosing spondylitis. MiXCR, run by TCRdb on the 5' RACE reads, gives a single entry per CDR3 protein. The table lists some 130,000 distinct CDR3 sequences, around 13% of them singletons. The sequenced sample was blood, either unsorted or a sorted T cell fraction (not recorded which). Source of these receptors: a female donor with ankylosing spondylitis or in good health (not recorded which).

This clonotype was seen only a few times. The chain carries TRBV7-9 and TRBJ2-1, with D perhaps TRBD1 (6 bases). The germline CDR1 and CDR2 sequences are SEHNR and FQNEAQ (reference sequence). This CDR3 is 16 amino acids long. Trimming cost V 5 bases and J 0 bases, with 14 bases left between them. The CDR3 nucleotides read TGTGCCAGCAGCAAGCGACCGGACAGCTCCTACAATGAGCAGTTCTTC. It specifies CASSKRPDSSYNEQFF.

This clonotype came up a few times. The CDR3 sequence: CASSLGGGSPDTQYF. CDR3 nucleotide sequence: TGTGCCAGCAGTTTGGGTGGGGGCTCACCAGATACGCAGTATTTT. The V call is TRBV28, the J call TRBJ2-3; the D gene is possibly TRBD1 (6 bases). The V end was cut by 3 bases, the J end by 4 bases, with 14 bases between. The germline gives CDR1 MDHEN, CDR2 SYDVKM. The CDR3 length is 15 residues.

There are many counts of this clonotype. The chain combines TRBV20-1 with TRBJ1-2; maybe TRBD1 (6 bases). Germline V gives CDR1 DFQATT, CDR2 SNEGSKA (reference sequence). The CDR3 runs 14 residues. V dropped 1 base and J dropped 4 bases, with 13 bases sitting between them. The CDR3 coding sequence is TGCAGTGCTAGAGTAGGGGGGATGACCTATGGCTACACCTTC. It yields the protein CSARVGGMTYGYTF.

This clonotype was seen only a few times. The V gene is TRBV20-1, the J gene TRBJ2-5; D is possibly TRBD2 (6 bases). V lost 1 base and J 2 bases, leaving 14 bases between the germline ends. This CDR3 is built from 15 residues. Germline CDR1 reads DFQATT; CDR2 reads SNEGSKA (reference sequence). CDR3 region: CSARGDGGGQETQYF. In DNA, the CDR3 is TGCAGTGCTAGAGGCGACGGGGGAGGACAAGAGACCCAGTACTTC.

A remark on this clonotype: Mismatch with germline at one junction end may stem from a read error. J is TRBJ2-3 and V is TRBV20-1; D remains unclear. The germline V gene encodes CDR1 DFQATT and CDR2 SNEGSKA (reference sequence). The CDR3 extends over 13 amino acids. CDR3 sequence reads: CSARRGITDTLYF. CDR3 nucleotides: TGCAGTGCTAGACGCGGTATTACAGATACGCTGTATTTT.

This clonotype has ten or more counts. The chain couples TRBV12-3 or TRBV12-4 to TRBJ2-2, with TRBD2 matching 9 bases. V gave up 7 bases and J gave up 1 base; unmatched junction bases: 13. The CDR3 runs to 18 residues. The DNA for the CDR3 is TGTGCCAGCATCATAGGTCGGCTAGCGGGGTTGAACACCGGGGAGCTGTTTTTT. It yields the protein CASIIGRLAGLNTGELFF.

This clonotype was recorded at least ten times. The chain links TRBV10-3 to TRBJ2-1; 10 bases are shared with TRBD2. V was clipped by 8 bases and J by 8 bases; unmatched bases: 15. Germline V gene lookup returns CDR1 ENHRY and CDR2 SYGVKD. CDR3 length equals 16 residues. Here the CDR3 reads CAIQDPALAGVDEQFF. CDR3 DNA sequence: TGTGCCATCCAGGACCCGGCGCTAGCGGGAGTTGATGAGCAGTTCTTC.

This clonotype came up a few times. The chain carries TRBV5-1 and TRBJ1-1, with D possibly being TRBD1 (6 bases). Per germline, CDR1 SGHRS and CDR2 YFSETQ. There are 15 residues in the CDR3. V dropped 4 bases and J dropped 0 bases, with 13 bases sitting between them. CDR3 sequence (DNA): TGCGCCAGCAGCCCGTCGGGACAAGTGAACACTGAAGCTTTCTTT. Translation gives CASSPSGQVNTEAFF.

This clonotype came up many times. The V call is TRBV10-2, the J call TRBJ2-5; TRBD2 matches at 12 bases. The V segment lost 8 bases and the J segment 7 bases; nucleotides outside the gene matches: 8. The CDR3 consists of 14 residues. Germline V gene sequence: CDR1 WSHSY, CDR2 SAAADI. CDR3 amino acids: CASDPSGRAVTQYF. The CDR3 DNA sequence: TGCGCCAGCGACCCTAGCGGGAGGGCGGTGACCCAGTACTTC.

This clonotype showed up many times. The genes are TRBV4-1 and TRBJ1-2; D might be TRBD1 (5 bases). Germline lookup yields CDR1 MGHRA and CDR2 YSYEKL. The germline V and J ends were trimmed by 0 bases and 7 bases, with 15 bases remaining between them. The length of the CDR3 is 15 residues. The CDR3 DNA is TGCGCCAGCAGCCAAGAAATTCAGGGAAGAGGTGGCTACACCTTC. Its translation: CASSQEIQGRGGYTF.

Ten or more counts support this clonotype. The chain's CDR3 is CASSQVGTLAGGPNEQFF. CDR3 sequence (DNA): TGCGCCAGCAGCCAAGTGGGGACCCTAGCGGGAGGGCCCAATGAGCAGTTCTTC. V usage is TRBV4-1 and J usage is TRBJ2-1; 12 positions agree with TRBD2. V lost 1 base, J lost 6 bases, and 10 bases stayed unmatched. CDR3 length equals 18 residues. Looked up from germline, CDR1 is MGHRA and CDR2 is YSYEKL.

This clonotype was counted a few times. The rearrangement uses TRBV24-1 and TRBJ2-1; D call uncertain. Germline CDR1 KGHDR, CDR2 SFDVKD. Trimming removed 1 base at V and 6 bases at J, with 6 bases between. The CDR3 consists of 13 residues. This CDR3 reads CATSDFLGNEQFF. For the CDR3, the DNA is TGTGCCACCAGTGATTTTTTGGGCAATGAGCAGTTCTTC.

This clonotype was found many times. CDR3 loop: CASSQEGETQYF. The CDR3, as DNA: TGTGCCAGCAGCCAAGAGGGAGAGACCCAGTACTTC. The J gene is TRBJ2-5, the V gene TRBV11-2; TRBD2 might be the D (5 bases). Trimming took off 5 bases at V and 4 bases at J, with 8 bases between the two ends. Germline V CDR1 and CDR2: SGHAT, FQNNGV. The CDR3 covers 12 residues.

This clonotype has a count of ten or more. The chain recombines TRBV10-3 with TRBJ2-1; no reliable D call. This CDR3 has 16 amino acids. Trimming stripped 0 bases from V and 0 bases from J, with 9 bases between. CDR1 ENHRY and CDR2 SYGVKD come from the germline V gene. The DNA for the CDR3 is TGTGCCATCAGTGAGTCGATGGCGAGCTCCTACAATGAGCAGTTCTTC. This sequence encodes CAISESMASSYNEQFF.

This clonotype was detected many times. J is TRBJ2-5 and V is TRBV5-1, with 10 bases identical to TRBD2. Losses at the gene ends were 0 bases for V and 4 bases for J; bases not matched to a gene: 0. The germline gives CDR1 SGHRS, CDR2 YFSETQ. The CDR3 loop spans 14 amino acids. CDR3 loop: CASSLGLAGETQYF. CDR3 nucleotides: TGCGCCAGCAGCTTGGGACTAGCGGGAGAGACCCAGTACTTC.

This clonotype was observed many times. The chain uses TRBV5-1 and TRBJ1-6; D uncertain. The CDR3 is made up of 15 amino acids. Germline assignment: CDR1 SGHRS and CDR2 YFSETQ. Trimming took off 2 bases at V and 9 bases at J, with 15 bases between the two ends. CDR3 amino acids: CASSLQNSGSSPLHF. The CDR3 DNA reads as TGCGCCAGCAGCTTACAGAACTCTGGAAGTTCACCCCTCCACTTT.

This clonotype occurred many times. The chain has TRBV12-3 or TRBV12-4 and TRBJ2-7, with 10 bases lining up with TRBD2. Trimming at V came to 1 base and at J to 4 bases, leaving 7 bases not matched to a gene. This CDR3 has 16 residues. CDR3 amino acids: CASSLGSGGRGYEQYF. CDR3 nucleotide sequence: TGTGCCAGCAGTTTAGGTAGCGGGGGGAGAGGGTACGAGCAGTACTTC.

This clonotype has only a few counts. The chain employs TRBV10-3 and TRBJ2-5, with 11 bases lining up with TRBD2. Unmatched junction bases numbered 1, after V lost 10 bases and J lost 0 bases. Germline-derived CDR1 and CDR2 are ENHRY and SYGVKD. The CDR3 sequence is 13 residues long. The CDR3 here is CATGLADQETQYF. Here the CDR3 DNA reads TGTGCCACGGGACTAGCGGACCAAGAGACCCAGTACTTC.

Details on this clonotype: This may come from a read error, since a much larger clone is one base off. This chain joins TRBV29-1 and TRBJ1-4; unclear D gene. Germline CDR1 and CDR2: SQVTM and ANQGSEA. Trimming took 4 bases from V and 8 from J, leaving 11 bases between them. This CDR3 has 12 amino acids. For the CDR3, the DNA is TGCAGCGTTGCTATGACAATAGAAAAACTGTTTTTT. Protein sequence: CSVAMTIEKLFF.

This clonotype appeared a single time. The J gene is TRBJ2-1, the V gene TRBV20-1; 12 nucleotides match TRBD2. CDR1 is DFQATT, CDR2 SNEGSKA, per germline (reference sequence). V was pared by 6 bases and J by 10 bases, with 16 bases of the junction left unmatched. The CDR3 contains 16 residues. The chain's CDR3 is CSAQSLASGRGLEQFF. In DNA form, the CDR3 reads TGCAGTGCCCAGAGCCTCGCTAGCGGGAGGGGTTTGGAGCAGTTCTTC.

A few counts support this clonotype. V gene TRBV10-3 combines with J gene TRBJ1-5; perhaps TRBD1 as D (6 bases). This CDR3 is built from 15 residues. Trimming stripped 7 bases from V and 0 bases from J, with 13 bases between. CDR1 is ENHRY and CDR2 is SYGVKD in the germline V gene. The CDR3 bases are TGTGCCATCATACGGACAGATGATAGCAATCAGCCCCAGCATTTT. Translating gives CAIIRTDDSNQPQHF.

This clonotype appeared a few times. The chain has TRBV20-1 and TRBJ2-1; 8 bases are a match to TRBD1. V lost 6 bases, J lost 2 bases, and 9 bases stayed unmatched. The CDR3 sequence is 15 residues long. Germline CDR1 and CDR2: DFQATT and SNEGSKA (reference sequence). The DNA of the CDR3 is TGCAGTGCATATGCGGGGACAGGAACCTACAATGAGCAGTTCTTC. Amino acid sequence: CSAYAGTGTYNEQFF.

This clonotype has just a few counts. The CDR3 nucleotides are TGTGCCAGCAGCTTATCCATTGGACCGACCCCAGAAGGCTCCTACGAGCAGTACTTC. Translated: CASSLSIGPTPEGSYEQYF. This rearrangement joins TRBV7-6 to TRBJ2-7; no clear D. Germline V lookup: CDR1 SGHVS, CDR2 FNYEAQ. CDR3 length equals 19 residues. Trimming removed 2 bases at V and 0 bases at J, with 23 bases between.

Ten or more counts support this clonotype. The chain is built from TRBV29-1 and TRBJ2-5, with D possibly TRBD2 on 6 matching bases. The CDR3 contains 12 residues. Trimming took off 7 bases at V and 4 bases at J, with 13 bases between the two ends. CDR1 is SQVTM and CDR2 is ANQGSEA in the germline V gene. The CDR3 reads CSASGWGETQYF. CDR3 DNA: TGCAGCGCGAGCGGGTGGGGAGAGACCCAGTACTTC.

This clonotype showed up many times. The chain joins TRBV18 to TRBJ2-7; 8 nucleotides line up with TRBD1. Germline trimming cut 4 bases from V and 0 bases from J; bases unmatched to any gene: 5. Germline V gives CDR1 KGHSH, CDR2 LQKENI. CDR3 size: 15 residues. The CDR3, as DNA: TGTGCCAGCTCACAAACAACAGGGGGCTCCTACGAGCAGTACTTC. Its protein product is CASSQTTGGSYEQYF.

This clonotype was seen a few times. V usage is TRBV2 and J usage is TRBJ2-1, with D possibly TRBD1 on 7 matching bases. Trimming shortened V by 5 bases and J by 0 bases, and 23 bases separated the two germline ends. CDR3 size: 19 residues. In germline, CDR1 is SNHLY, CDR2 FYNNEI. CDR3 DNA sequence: TGTGCCAGCAGTCGAAGGGGGCAGATCGGGGGAGTCTCCTACAATGAGCAGTTCTTC. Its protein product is CASSRRGQIGGVSYNEQFF.

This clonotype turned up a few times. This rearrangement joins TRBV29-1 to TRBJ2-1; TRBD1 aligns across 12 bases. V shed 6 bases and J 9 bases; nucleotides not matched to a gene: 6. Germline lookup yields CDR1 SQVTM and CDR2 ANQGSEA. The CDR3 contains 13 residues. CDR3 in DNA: TGCAGCGTCCGGGACAGGGGGCGCAGTGAGCAGTTCTTC. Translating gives CSVRDRGRSEQFF.

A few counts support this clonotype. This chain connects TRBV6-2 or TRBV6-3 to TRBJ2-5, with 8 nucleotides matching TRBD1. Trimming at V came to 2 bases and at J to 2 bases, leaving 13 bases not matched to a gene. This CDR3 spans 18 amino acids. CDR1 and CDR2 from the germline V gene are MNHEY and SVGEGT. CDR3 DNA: TGTGCCAGCAGTTACATCTGGCAGGGGGCGAGGAGGCAAGAGACCCAGTACTTC. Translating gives CASSYIWQGARRQETQYF.

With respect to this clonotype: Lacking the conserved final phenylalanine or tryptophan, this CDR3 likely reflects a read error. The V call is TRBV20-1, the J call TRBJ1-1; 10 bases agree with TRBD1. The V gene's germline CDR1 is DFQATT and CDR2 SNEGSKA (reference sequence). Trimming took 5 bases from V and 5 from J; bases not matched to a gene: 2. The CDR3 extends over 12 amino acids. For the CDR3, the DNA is TGCAGTGCTTGGACAGGGGGGACTGAAGCTTTCTTG. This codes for CSAWTGGTEAFL.